A selection of T cell receptor beta chains follows, all from one sample in a study of OX40 agonist ivuxolimab in advanced cancers. Produced via immunoSEQ multiplex PCR; TCRdb's table is partial and in-frame only. In the table there are tens of thousands of clones, approximately 75% of which are singletons. This specimen was CD4+ or CD8+ T cells sorted from blood, taken in a trial of the OX40 agonist ivuxolimab. These TCRs come from an adult with an advanced solid tumor such as melanoma, head and neck, liver or kidney cancer. Each CDR3 is given with its conserved first and last residue. A D gene is named only where the DNA matches it firmly. Not every row has a clone size; where given, it reads once, few, many or a size class.

abundance	len	d_gene	v_gene	j_gene	CDR3nt	CDR3aa
.	15	.	TRBV6-5	TRBJ1-5	TGTGCCAGCAGATCAGGGGATTATGGCAATCAGCCCCAGCATTTT	CASRSGDYGNQPQHF
few	13	.	TRBV29-1	TRBJ1-2	TGCAGCGTTGAAGAGGCCAGCTTCTATGGCTACACCTTC	CSVEEASFYGYTF
.	13	.	TRBV18	TRBJ2-5	TGTGCCAGCTCACCAAGTATCCAAGAGACCCAGTACTTC	CASSPSIQETQYF
.	14	.	TRBV6-4	TRBJ2-1	TGTGCCAGCAGTGCGGGACAATCTGGCAATGAGCAGTTCTTC	CASSAGQSGNEQFF
.	11	.	TRBV29-1	TRBJ2-5	TGCAGCGCCCGGGGGCAAGAGACCCAGTACTTC	CSARGQETQYF
.	15	.	TRBV28	TRBJ2-5	TGTGCCAGCAGTTTACGATCTGGACAGAGGGAGACCCAGTACTTC	CASSLRSGQRETQYF
.	15	TRBD1	TRBV27	TRBJ1-5	TGTGCCAGCAGTTCGGACAGGGGGCACAATCAGCCCCAGCATTTT	CASSSDRGHNQPQHF
.	16	.	TRBV5-1	TRBJ2-3	TGCGCCAGCAGCTTGGATGTGCGGCAGCCGACGGGAGCGCAGTATTTT	CASSLDVRQPTGAQYF
.	15	.	TRBV9	TRBJ2-7	TGTGCCAGCAGCGTAGATTACGGGAGAGCCTACGAGCAGTACTTC	CASSVDYGRAYEQYF
.	15	.	TRBV6-6	TRBJ1-2	TGTGCCAGCAGTCCGCGGCCACTGGGGGTCTATGGCTACACCTTC	CASSPRPLGVYGYTF
.	15	.	TRBV2	TRBJ2-7	TGTGCCAGCAGTGGAGAAAGCGGTCCTCTCTACGAGCAGTACTTC	CASSGESGPLYEQYF
.	14	.	TRBV5-6	TRBJ2-3	TGTGCCAGCAGCTCTCCTAGGGGGGTAGATACGCAGTATTTT	CASSSPRGVDTQYF
.	15	.	TRBV5-1	TRBJ1-2	TGCGCCAGCAGCCCAGCGGCGGGTTTTGACTATGGCTACACCTTC	CASSPAAGFDYGYTF
.	18	TRBD1	TRBV5-1	TRBJ1-1	TGCGCCAGCAGCAAAACCGGGACAGGGGTTTCTGATCGACTTGAAGCTTTCTTT	CASSKTGTGVSDRLEAFF
.	14	.	TRBV7-2	TRBJ2-5	TGTGCCAGCAGCTTAGCAGCAGGCCAAGAGACCCAGTACTTC	CASSLAAGQETQYF
.	15	.	TRBV7-9	TRBJ2-5	TGTGCCAGCAGCTTAGATGGAGGGAAGCAAGAGACCCAGTACTTC	CASSLDGGKQETQYF
.	13	.	TRBV19	TRBJ1-2	TGTGCCAGTAGGACAGGAGTTCCTCGGGGCTACACCTTC	CASRTGVPRGYTF
.	15	.	TRBV9	TRBJ1-1	TGTGCCAGCAGCGTCCTTAGCGGGGAGAACACTGAAGCTTTCTTT	CASSVLSGENTEAFF
medium-sized	15	TRBD1	TRBV5-4	TRBJ1-1	TGTGCCAGCAGCTCGACCCAGGGGGCAATGGATGAAGCTTTCTTT	CASSSTQGAMDEAFF
few	14	.	TRBV6-4	TRBJ2-2	TGTGCCAGCAGTGATAGAGCTGGTGCCGGGGAGCTGTTTTTT	CASSDRAGAGELFF
.	14	.	TRBV5-1	TRBJ1-4	TGCGCCAGCAGCGTAACAGGAACCAATGAAAAACTGTTTTTT	CASSVTGTNEKLFF
.	14	.	TRBV9	TRBJ2-5	TGTGCCAGCAGCGTAGGGACAGTCCAAGAGACCCAGTACTTC	CASSVGTVQETQYF
.	15	TRBD1	TRBV18	TRBJ1-1	TGTGCCAGCTCACCGAAAGGACAGGGGAACACTGAAGCTTTCTTT	CASSPKGQGNTEAFF
.	16	TRBD1	TRBV2	TRBJ1-6	TGTGCCAGCAAGATAGGACAGGGGGCGAGGGATTCACCCCTCCACTTT	CASKIGQGARDSPLHF
.	15	.	TRBV5-6	TRBJ2-3	TGTGCCAGCAGCTTAGGGCCCACTAGCACAGATACGCAGTATTTT	CASSLGPTSTDTQYF
.	15	.	TRBV11-2	TRBJ2-3	TGTGCCAGCAGCTTAGTGGAGCCTAGCACAGATACGCAGTATTTT	CASSLVEPSTDTQYF
once	14	TRBD1	TRBV19	TRBJ2-7	TGTGCCAGTAGCTTTCAGGGGGCGACCTACGAGCAGTACTTC	CASSFQGATYEQYF
.	14	.	TRBV7-2	TRBJ2-7	TGTGCCAGCAGCCGGGACATCGGAAGAGACGAGCAGTACTTC	CASSRDIGRDEQYF